Described below is a single TCR beta chain sequence and its context. Its antigen is as yet unknown. Assay used: immunoSEQ multiplex PCR; TCRdb lists only in-frame clones, some missing. Among more than 100,000 clones listed, roughly 93% were seen once. The data originate from a study of T cell responses to AZD1222 COVID-19 vaccine. Study as a whole: Pooled samples include second doses given at about 4 or 12 weeks. Findings and caveats of the study: No day 14 peak samples; only post-peak repertoires were characterized. Recipients of AZD1222 seropositive at baseline numbered only 6 or 7. Per reports, nearly half of all spike-specific TCRs target regions that are unmutated in variants.

The sequences come from peripheral blood, collected on day 0 of AZD1222 vaccination. This sequence originates from an adult in good health.

This CDR3 reads CASSFPGTSGRGEQYF. The CDR3 DNA is TGTGCCAGCAGTTTTCCTGGGACTAGCGGGAGAGGAGAGCAGTACTTC. The V and J genes are TRBV28 and TRBJ2-7, with 14 bases identical to TRBD2. With 3 bases clipped from V and 7 bases from J, the junction kept 8 bases outside the gene matches. From germline, CDR1 is MDHEN and CDR2 SYDVKM. CDR3 length: 16 amino acids.